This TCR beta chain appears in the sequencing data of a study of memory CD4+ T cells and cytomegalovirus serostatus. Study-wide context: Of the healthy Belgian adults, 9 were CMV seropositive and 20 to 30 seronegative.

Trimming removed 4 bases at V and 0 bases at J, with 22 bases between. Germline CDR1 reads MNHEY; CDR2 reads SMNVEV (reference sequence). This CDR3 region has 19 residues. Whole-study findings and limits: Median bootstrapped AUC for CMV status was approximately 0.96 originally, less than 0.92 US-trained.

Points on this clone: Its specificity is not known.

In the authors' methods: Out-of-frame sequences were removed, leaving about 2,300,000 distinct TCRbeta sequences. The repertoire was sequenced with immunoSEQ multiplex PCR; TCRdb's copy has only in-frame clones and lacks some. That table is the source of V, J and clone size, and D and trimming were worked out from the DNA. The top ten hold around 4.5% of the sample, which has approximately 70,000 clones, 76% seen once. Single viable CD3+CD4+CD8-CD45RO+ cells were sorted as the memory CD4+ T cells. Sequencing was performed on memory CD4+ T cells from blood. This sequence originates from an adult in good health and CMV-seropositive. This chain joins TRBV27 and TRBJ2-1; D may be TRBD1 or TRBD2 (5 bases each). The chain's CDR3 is CASSSTSFRGESSYNEQFF. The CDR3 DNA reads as TGTGCCAGCAGTTCTACCTCCTTCCGAGGGGAGAGCTCCTACAATGAGCAGTTCTTC.